What follows are 28 T cell receptor beta chains derived from one specimen sequenced in a study of breast tumors, draining lymph nodes, adjacent tissues. A single record per CDR3 protein comes from TCRdb applying MiXCR to the multiplex PCR reads. The sample consists of some 170,000 distinct CDR3 sequences, approximately 30% of them appearing once. Breast cancer patients provided tissue from their axillary draining lymph nodes. Sequenced material: axillary lymph node tissue. Every receptor here comes from a female donor with breast cancer. Some clones in this sample may be carry-over from other donors' samples.

The table lists this clonotype with many counts. This rearrangement joins TRBV9 to TRBJ2-5; 9 nucleotides match TRBD1. With V trimmed by 4 bases and J by 5 bases, 6 bases remained unmatched. CDR3 length: 14 amino acids. Germline loops: CDR1 SGDLS, CDR2 YYNGEE. CDR3 region: CASSPWTGEETQYF. In DNA form, the CDR3 reads TGTGCCAGCAGCCCATGGACAGGGGAGGAGACCCAGTACTTC.

This clonotype was observed many times. This chain connects TRBV29-1 to TRBJ1-4, with 7 bases identical to TRBD1. The ends lost 4 bases at V and 8 bases at J; junction bases unmatched: 10. Germline CDR1 and CDR2: SQVTM and ANQGSEA. The CDR3 contains 14 residues. DNA of the CDR3: TGCAGCGTTGGACAGGGAGCGGGATGGGAAAAACTGTTTTTT. Its protein product is CSVGQGAGWEKLFF.

The chain uses TRBV2 and TRBJ2-1; 10 bases agree with TRBD1. Germline loops: CDR1 SNHLY, CDR2 FYNNEI. V was clipped by 6 bases and J by 7 bases; unmatched bases: 12. The CDR3 has 16 residues. This chain's CDR3 is CASRPPPGTGVNEQFF. The CDR3 nucleotides are TGTGCCAGCAGGCCACCCCCGGGGACAGGGGTTAATGAGCAGTTCTTC.

This clonotype was recorded many times. V and J are TRBV24-1 and TRBJ1-1; tentative D call: TRBD1 (6 bases). The CDR3 consists of 19 residues. From germline, CDR1 is KGHDR and CDR2 SFDVKD. Trimming left V 1 base short and J 3 bases short, with 23 bases between. CDR3 region: CATSDFLRVEGGQDTEAFF. The DNA for the CDR3 is TGTGCCACCAGTGATTTTCTACGGGTCGAGGGGGGGCAGGACACTGAAGCTTTCTTT.

The sample holds many counts of this clonotype. V is TRBV27 and J is TRBJ2-3; D gene unclear. The germline V gene has CDR1 MNHEY and CDR2 SMNVEV (reference sequence). The CDR3 length is 14 residues. The ends were cut back, 5 bases at V and 5 bases at J, with 14 bases in the middle. CDR3 amino acids: CASSATYRLDTQYF. The CDR3 DNA follows: TGTGCCAGCAGTGCGACCTACCGGTTAGATACGCAGTATTTT.

J is TRBJ2-5 and V is TRBV2; D is uncertain. CDR1 is SNHLY and CDR2 is FYNNEI in the germline V gene. The CDR3 length is 13 residues. Trimming shortened V by 8 bases and J by 4 bases, and 14 bases separated the two germline ends. As DNA, the CDR3 is TGTGCCAGCGCCTCGTGGGGTCGAGAGACCCAGTACTTC. It encodes CASASWGRETQYF.

Many counts were recorded for this clonotype. The chain uses TRBV6-1 and TRBJ2-3, with 8 bases identical to TRBD1. J gave up 7 bases and V 7 bases, and 13 bases lay outside the gene matches. The CDR3 is made up of 15 amino acids. From germline, CDR1 is MNHNS and CDR2 SASEGT. The CDR3 bases are TGTGCCAGCAATCTCTTCAGGGGGCCTGCGAATACGCAGTATTTT. Encoded protein: CASNLFRGPANTQYF.

This clonotype has just one count. The chain employs TRBV6-1 and TRBJ2-3, with D possibly being TRBD2 (5 bases). The germline V gene has CDR1 MNHNS and CDR2 SASEGT. There are 15 residues in the CDR3. The V and J ends lost 11 bases and 0 bases respectively, with 18 bases between them. As DNA, the CDR3 is TGTGCCTGCTCCTGCTCCGGCGGGAGCACAGATACGCAGTATTTT. Translation gives CACSCSGGSTDTQYF.

This clonotype was detected many times. J is TRBJ1-6 and V is TRBV4-1; 9 bases align to TRBD1. The CDR3 runs to 15 residues. V trimming: 2 bases; J trimming: 10 bases; junction bases outside the gene matches: 6. CDR1 is MGHRA and CDR2 is YSYEKL in the germline V gene. CDR3 residues: CASSQPGQGNSPLHF. As DNA, the CDR3 is TGCGCCAGCAGCCAACCGGGACAGGGAAACTCACCCCTCCACTTT.

This clonotype was observed at least ten times. This chain links TRBV12-3 or TRBV12-4 with TRBJ2-2, with D uncertain. V lost 5 bases and J lost 11, with 9 bases in between. The CDR3 sequence is 11 residues long. The CDR3 DNA is TGTGCCAGCAGTCTAGAAGGCGAGCTGTTTTTT. As protein: CASSLEGELFF.

To note about this clonotype: It may be a read error: a sequence one base away is much more abundant. The rearrangement links TRBV28 to TRBJ1-2; possible D gene TRBD1, 6 bases. The V and J ends lost 7 bases and 0 bases respectively, with 12 bases between them. Germline CDR1 reads MDHEN; CDR2 reads SYDVKM. CDR3 length equals 14 residues. The CDR3, as DNA: TGTGCCAGCAAGGTGACAGGCCCTAACTATGGCTACACCTTC. Translated: CASKVTGPNYGYTF.

This clonotype was counted at least ten times. This sequence joins TRBV27 and TRBJ1-6; 7 bases match TRBD1. From germline, CDR1 is MNHEY and CDR2 SMNVEV (reference sequence). The CDR3 consists of 15 residues. V trimming: 10 bases; J trimming: 6 bases; junction bases outside the gene matches: 12. CDR3 in amino acids: CATTSQGGLNSPLHF. The CDR3 DNA reads TGTGCCACCACATCTCAGGGGGGGCTTAATTCACCCCTCCACTTT.

J is TRBJ1-5 and V is TRBV6-1; tentatively, D is TRBD1 (6 bases). Trimming cost V 8 bases and J 5 bases, with 13 bases left between them. CDR1 MNHNS and CDR2 SASEGT come from the germline V gene. This CDR3 has 13 residues. The CDR3 loop is CASHRQDHQPQHF. DNA of the CDR3: TGTGCCAGCCATAGACAGGATCATCAGCCCCAGCATTTT.

This clonotype came up many times. The rearrangement links TRBV28 to TRBJ2-3; D gene unclear. The germline CDR1 and CDR2 sequences are MDHEN and SYDVKM. The CDR3 is made up of 12 amino acids. V was clipped by 7 bases and J by 10 bases, with 15 bases between them. CDR3 sequence reads: CASITVGSAQYF. Here the CDR3 DNA reads TGTGCCAGCATCACGGTGGGATCGGCGCAGTATTTT.

Points on this clonotype: This may be a read error, as it is one base from a much larger clone. The chain recombines TRBV6-1 with TRBJ2-1; no firm D call. This CDR3 is 12 amino acids long. Trimming removed 5 bases at V and 9 bases at J, with 11 bases between. Germline values: CDR1 MNHNS, CDR2 SASEGT. The CDR3 region has the DNA TGTGCCAGCAGTCAAGGAAGTGTTGAGCAGTTCTTC. Amino acid sequence: CASSQGSVEQFF.

There are many counts of this clonotype. V is TRBV5-1 and J is TRBJ2-1, with 7 bases matching TRBD1. Trimming removed 3 bases from V and 6 bases from J; junction bases left unmatched: 12. CDR3 length equals 16 residues. Germline CDR1 SGHRS, CDR2 YFSETQ. CDR3 sequence reads: CASSSITPGQFNEQFF. The CDR3 DNA sequence: TGCGCCAGCAGCTCAATTACTCCGGGACAGTTCAATGAGCAGTTCTTC.

Comments on this clonotype: The final CDR3 position lacks the conserved phenylalanine or tryptophan, pointing to a likely read error. The chain links TRBV7-9 to TRBJ2-1; 7 nucleotides line up with TRBD1. V was pared by 7 bases and J by 13 bases, with 13 bases of the junction left unmatched. CDR3 length: 13 residues. The germline V gene encodes CDR1 SEHNR and CDR2 FQNEAQ (reference sequence). The CDR3 spells CASNPPLDRCQFL. CDR3 bases: TGTGCCAGCAACCCCCCCTTGGACAGGTGCCAGTTCCTC.

This clonotype was counted a few times. A much larger clone differs from this one at a single base, so this may be a read error. This chain links TRBV20-1 with TRBJ2-5, with 9 positions matching TRBD1. The CDR3 loop spans 14 amino acids. The germline V gene encodes CDR1 DFQATT and CDR2 SNEGSKA (reference sequence). The DNA for the CDR3 is TGCAGTGCTAGGAAGACAGGGGGGCAAGCGACCCAGTACTTC. Translating it yields CSARKTGGQATQYF.

This clonotype was observed at least ten times. J is TRBJ1-6 and V is TRBV2, with D uncertain. This CDR3 spans 14 amino acids. Germline V CDR1 and CDR2: SNHLY, FYNNEI. V was pared by 6 bases and J by 6 bases, with 12 bases between. CDR3 residues: CASRLETANSPLHF. In DNA form, the CDR3 reads TGTGCCAGCAGGTTGGAGACGGCTAATTCACCCCTCCACTTT.

J is TRBJ1-1 and V is TRBV11-1, with TRBD1 as a possible D gene (5 bases). Trimming removed 1 base from V and 0 bases from J, with 9 bases in between. From germline, CDR1 is SGHAT and CDR2 FQDESV (reference sequence). The CDR3 sequence is 15 residues long. CDR3 loop: CASSLGDGMNTEAFF. The CDR3 DNA sequence: TGTGCCAGCAGCTTAGGGGACGGTATGAACACTGAAGCTTTCTTT.

Ten or more counts support this clonotype. V usage is TRBV12-3 or TRBV12-4 and J usage is TRBJ2-3, with 9 bases lining up with TRBD1. This CDR3 contains 15 residues. V gave up 4 bases and J gave up 3 bases; unmatched junction bases: 5. CDR3 protein: CASSSDRGVTDTQYF. The CDR3 region has the DNA TGTGCCAGCAGTTCTGACAGGGGGGTGACAGATACGCAGTATTTT.

This chain uses TRBV20-1 with TRBJ1-2; tentative D call: TRBD1 (5 bases). The CDR3 runs to 15 residues. Between the trimmed V and J ends, which lost 5 bases and 4 bases, there was a span of 20 bases. From germline, CDR1 is DFQATT and CDR2 SNEGSKA (reference sequence). CDR3 sequence: CSAGRTSGASYGYTF. CDR3 bases: TGCAGTGCTGGAAGGACTAGCGGGGCTTCCTATGGCTACACCTTC.

This clonotype was seen many times. The gene calls are TRBV11-2 and TRBJ2-7; a weak D match, TRBD2 (5 bases). Germline V gene lookup returns CDR1 SGHAT and CDR2 FQNNGV. The CDR3 extends over 14 amino acids. The ends were cut back, 2 bases at V and 4 bases at J, with 12 bases in the middle. The CDR3 DNA follows: TGTGCCAGCAGCTTATCCGTCTCGGGATACGAGCAGTACTTC. It codes for CASSLSVSGYEQYF.

In this sample, this clonotype turned up many times. V is TRBV29-1 and J is TRBJ2-3; TRBD2 matches 7 bases. With V trimmed by 0 bases and J by 4 bases, 13 bases remained unmatched. Germline V gene data show CDR1 as SQVTM and CDR2 as ANQGSEA. This CDR3 spans 17 amino acids. CDR3 amino acids: CSVEDQRGGIRSDTQYF. CDR3 nucleotides: TGCAGCGTTGAAGATCAGAGGGGAGGGATACGGTCAGATACGCAGTATTTT.

The gene calls are TRBV13 and TRBJ2-2; 7 bases line up with TRBD1. The V gene end was trimmed by 6 bases and the J gene end by 7 bases; junction bases not matched to a gene: 32. The CDR3 extends over 22 amino acids. The germline gives CDR1 PRHDT, CDR2 FYEKMQ (reference sequence). CDR3 amino acids: CASRRSPVQGDTQSPVSGELFF. The CDR3, as DNA: TGTGCCAGCAGACGGTCTCCGGTGCAGGGGGATACGCAGTCACCAGTTAGCGGGGAGCTGTTTTTT.

The J gene is TRBJ2-3, the V gene TRBV7-9, with D tentatively TRBD1 (5 bases). Trimming shortened V by 3 bases and J by 3 bases, and 7 bases separated the two germline ends. The CDR3 loop spans 13 amino acids. Germline loops: CDR1 SEHNR, CDR2 FQNEAQ (reference sequence). As DNA, the CDR3 is TGTGCCAGCAGCTTTAGGGGTACAGATACGCAGTATTTT. This encodes CASSFRGTDTQYF.

On this clonotype itself: A junction boundary mismatches the germline segment, possibly from a read error. V is TRBV20-1 and J is TRBJ1-5, with D perhaps TRBD1 (6 bases). The CDR3 is 13 residues long. Germline V gene lookup returns CDR1 DFQATT and CDR2 SNEGSKA (reference sequence). The CDR3 DNA sequence: TGCAGTGCTAGGGAGGGTATTGGACAGCCCCAGCGTTTT. This translates into CSAREGIGQPQRF.

This clonotype has ten or more counts. V usage is TRBV2 and J usage is TRBJ1-2; possibly TRBD1 for D (5 bases). Germline V lookup: CDR1 SNHLY, CDR2 FYNNEI. The CDR3 loop spans 13 amino acids. Trimming stripped 7 bases from V and 3 bases from J, with 12 bases between. The CDR3 coding sequence is TGTGCCAGCAAGGGGAGGAGGGACTATGGCTACACCTTC. It specifies CASKGRRDYGYTF.